Listed here are 28 T cell receptor beta chains from one sample, sequenced in a study of shared clonotypes between healthy human individuals. Method: immunoSEQ multiplex PCR; TCRdb's copy keeps in-frame clones and lacks some. The sample yields millions of clones, approximately 95% seen once. Sample: naive CD4+ T cells sorted from blood. Subset given: CD45RA+ positively selected. These receptors all come from a man younger than 30 in good health.

The rearrangement uses TRBV10-3 and TRBJ1-1; 8 bases align to TRBD1. V dropped 6 bases and J dropped 1; count of bases not matched to a gene: 4. The CDR3 has 14 residues. Germline-derived CDR1 and CDR2 are ENHRY and SYGVKD. The CDR3 protein is CAIRETGANTEAFF. The CDR3 nucleotides read TGTGCCATCAGGGAGACAGGGGCGAACACTGAAGCTTTCTTT.

The chain has TRBV2 and TRBJ2-7; 13 bases fit TRBD2. J gave up 0 bases and V 9 bases, and 8 bases lay outside the gene matches. Per the germline V gene, CDR1 is SNHLY and CDR2 is FYNNEI. This CDR3 contains 16 residues. CDR3 residues: CARGLAGDQGSYEQYF. The CDR3 nucleotides are TGTGCCAGAGGACTAGCGGGAGATCAAGGCTCCTACGAGCAGTACTTC. The full variable domain, in which reference TRBV2 and TRBJ2-7 provide the parts outside the CDR3, is EPEVTQTPSHQVTQMGQEVILRCVPISNHLYFYWYRQILGQKVEFLVSFYNNEISEKSEIFDDQFSVERPDGSNFTLKIRSTKLEDSAMYFCARGLAGDQGSYEQYFGPGTRLTVT.

To note about this clone: The sample carries other DNA sequences with the same CDR3. The chain is built from TRBV18 and TRBJ1-1; D might be TRBD1 (5 bases). CDR3 length equals 13 residues. CDR1 is KGHSH, CDR2 LQKENI, per germline. Trimming shortened V by 3 bases and J by 5 bases, and 10 bases separated the two germline ends. The CDR3 protein is CASSPSWGTEAFF. The CDR3 DNA reads as TGTGCCAGCTCACCGTCCTGGGGGACTGAAGCTTTCTTT.

J is TRBJ1-2 and V is TRBV4-3; D gene ambiguous. The germline CDR1 and CDR2 sequences are LGHNA and YSLEER. The CDR3 sequence is 15 residues long. V was shortened by 1 base and J by 5 bases, with 14 bases between the two germline ends. The CDR3 loop is CASSQGLGGSYGYTF. The DNA for the CDR3 is TGCGCCAGCAGCCAAGGTCTGGGCGGGAGTTATGGCTACACCTTC.

The chain is built from TRBV6-1 and TRBJ1-2; 7 positions agree with TRBD1. V lost 0 bases, J lost 5 bases, and 9 bases stayed unmatched. CDR1 is MNHNS, CDR2 SASEGT, per germline. The CDR3 loop spans 16 amino acids. The CDR3 sequence: CASSEATGQTLYGYTF. The CDR3 DNA sequence: TGTGCCAGCAGTGAAGCGACGGGACAGACATTATATGGCTACACCTTC.

The chain links TRBV19 to TRBJ1-2; D is uncertain. Per the germline V gene, CDR1 is LNHDA and CDR2 is SQIVND (reference sequence). The CDR3 is 15 residues long. V was trimmed by 3 bases and J by 0 bases, leaving 11 bases between them. For the CDR3, the DNA is TGTGCCAGTAGTATCCACAGAGAGTCTAACTATGGCTACACCTTC. This translates into CASSIHRESNYGYTF.

The rearrangement uses TRBV5-1 and TRBJ1-4, with 7 bases matching TRBD1. V was pared by 4 bases and J by 6 bases, with 9 bases of the junction left unmatched. The CDR3 length is 15 residues. Germline V gives CDR1 SGHRS, CDR2 YFSETQ. DNA for the CDR3: TGCGCCAGCAGCGCGTTAACAGGGGTTGATGAAAAACTGTTTTTT. Its protein is CASSALTGVDEKLFF. Supplemented by reference TRBV5-1 and TRBJ1-4, the full variable domain reads KAGVTQTPRYLIKTRGQQVTLSCSPISGHRSVSWYQQTPGQGLQFLFEYFSETQRNKGNFPGRFSGRQFSNSRSEMNVSTLELGDSALYLCASSALTGVDEKLFFGSGTQLSVL.

The gene calls are TRBV7-8 and TRBJ1-2; D unclear. Per the germline V gene, CDR1 is SGHVS and CDR2 is FQNEAQ. Trimming stripped 2 bases from V and 2 bases from J, with 12 bases between. This CDR3 contains 15 residues. This CDR3 reads CASSLTRVGNYGYTF. In DNA form, the CDR3 reads TGTGCCAGCAGCTTAACCCGGGTGGGGAACTATGGCTACACCTTC.

J is TRBJ2-5 and V is TRBV5-1, with D perhaps given as TRBD1 or TRBD2 (5 bases each). CDR3 length equals 13 residues. V was clipped by 2 bases and J by 5 bases, with 10 bases between them. Germline CDR1 reads SGHRS; CDR2 reads YFSETQ. CDR3 sequence (DNA): TGCGCCAGCAGCTTTCCAGGGACCGAGACCCAGTACTTC. Residues: CASSFPGTETQYF.

J is TRBJ2-5 and V is TRBV5-1; 10 positions match TRBD1. The length of the CDR3 is 15 residues. Germline V lookup: CDR1 SGHRS, CDR2 YFSETQ. Trimming cost V 0 bases and J 7 bases; bases outside gene matches: 6. CDR3 protein: CASSLEGQGMGTQYF. The CDR3 DNA reads as TGCGCCAGCAGCTTGGAGGGACAGGGGATGGGGACCCAGTACTTC.

The genes are TRBV6-6 and TRBJ1-5, with TRBD1 as a possible D gene (6 bases). CDR1 MNHNY and CDR2 SVGAGI come from the germline V gene (reference sequence). Trimming left V 2 bases short and J 0 bases short, with 11 bases between. CDR3 length: 16 residues. The chain's CDR3 is CASSYPNRDSNQPQHF. In DNA form, the CDR3 reads TGTGCCAGCAGTTACCCCAACAGGGATAGCAATCAGCCCCAGCATTTT.

CDR3 DNA sequence: TGTGCCACCCTGATTGGGAGCGGGGTCAGGGAGACCCAGTACTTC. Amino acids: CATLIGSGVRETQYF. The chain combines TRBV7-9 with TRBJ2-5, with TRBD2 matching over 7 bases. The trim removed 10 bases at V and 5 bases at J, leaving 16 bases unmatched. The CDR3 covers 15 residues. Per germline, CDR1 SEHNR and CDR2 FQNEAQ (reference sequence).

The rearrangement joins TRBV9 to TRBJ2-3; D is possibly TRBD2 (5 bases). V was clipped by 0 bases and J by 8 bases, with 10 bases between them. The V gene's germline CDR1 is SGDLS and CDR2 YYNGEE. The CDR3 spans 13 residues. CDR3 bases: TGTGCCAGCAGCGTAGATCAAGCGGTTACGCAGTATTTT. Amino acid sequence: CASSVDQAVTQYF.

The rearrangement joins TRBV19 to TRBJ1-6, with a tentative D call TRBD1 (5 bases). Germline values: CDR1 LNHDA, CDR2 SQIVND (reference sequence). There are 17 residues in the CDR3. The V gene lost 3 bases and the J gene lost 9 bases, with 21 bases spanning the gap. CDR3 protein: CASSIGAPTGVVSPLHF. CDR3 sequence (DNA): TGTGCCAGTAGTATCGGTGCCCCGACGGGGGTGGTTTCACCCCTCCACTTT.

The rearrangement joins TRBV30 to TRBJ1-2; the match to TRBD1 covers 9 bases. The CDR3 is 13 residues long. Losses at the gene ends were 1 base for V and 4 bases for J; bases not matched to a gene: 1. Per germline, CDR1 GTSNPN and CDR2 SVGIG (reference sequence). CDR3 residues: CAWSGTGVYGYTF. The CDR3 DNA reads as TGTGCCTGGAGTGGGACAGGGGTCTATGGCTACACCTTC.

The chain joins TRBV30 to TRBJ2-4, with D uncertain. The CDR3 covers 11 residues. CDR1 and CDR2 (germline): GTSNPN, SVGIG (reference sequence). The V end lost 5 bases, the J end lost 6 bases, and 8 bases lay between the germline ends. The CDR3 DNA reads as TGTGCCTGGGCGCACATAAACATTCAGTACTTC. As protein: CAWAHINIQYF.

The V gene is TRBV30, the J gene TRBJ2-5; 7 bases match TRBD1. The CDR3 has 15 residues. V gave up 0 bases and J gave up 5 bases; unmatched junction bases: 9. The germline V gene has CDR1 GTSNPN and CDR2 SVGIG (reference sequence). The CDR3 DNA reads TGTGCCTGGAGTGTACGAAGAGGGGGCGGGGAGACCCAGTACTTC. Protein product: CAWSVRRGGGETQYF. The full variable domain, its missing parts supplied by reference TRBV30 and TRBJ2-5, is SQTIHQWPATLVQPVGSPLSLECTVEGTSNPNLYWYRQAAGRGLQLLFYSVGIGQISSEVPQNLSASRPQDRQFILSSKKLLLSDSGFYLCAWSVRRGGGETQYFGPGTRLLVL.

The chain links TRBV9 to TRBJ2-5, with 8 nucleotides matching TRBD2. The V and J ends lost 0 bases and 4 bases, in that order; junction bases with no gene match: 2. This CDR3 region has 14 residues. Germline V lookup: CDR1 SGDLS, CDR2 YYNGEE. The CDR3 DNA is TGTGCCAGCAGCGTAGGACTAGCGACAGAGACCCAGTACTTC. It is translated as CASSVGLATETQYF.

The rearrangement links TRBV6-5 to TRBJ2-3, with a tentative D call TRBD2 (6 bases). Germline V lookup: CDR1 MNHEY, CDR2 SVGAGI. The CDR3 is made up of 13 amino acids. The V and J ends lost 2 bases and 12 bases respectively, with 15 bases between them. The CDR3 coding sequence is TGTGCCAGCAGTTACCCGGGACTCCCTATACAGTATTTT. Translation gives CASSYPGLPIQYF.

Notes on this clone: The sample carries other DNA sequences with the same CDR3. This rearrangement joins TRBV5-6 to TRBJ1-3; D might be TRBD1 (6 bases). Germline-derived CDR1 and CDR2 are SGHDT and YYEEEE. Trimming removed 5 bases at V and 1 base at J, with 10 bases between. CDR3 length: 14 residues. The chain's CDR3 is CASSFQGSGNTIYF. CDR3 nucleotides: TGTGCCAGCAGTTTTCAGGGGTCTGGAAACACCATATATTTT.

The chain employs TRBV25-1 and TRBJ1-5, with TRBD1 matching over 8 bases. The CDR3 loop spans 14 amino acids. V lost 5 bases, J lost 6 bases, and 6 bases stayed unmatched. Germline values: CDR1 MGHDK, CDR2 SYGVNS. The CDR3 nucleotides are TGTGCCAGCAGTTCGACAGGGGAAGCTCAGCCCCAGCATTTT. Amino acid sequence: CASSSTGEAQPQHF.

The chain links TRBV7-2 to TRBJ2-2; 14 bases line up with TRBD2. Germline CDR1 and CDR2: SGHTA and FQGNSA. V gave up 4 bases and J gave up 8 bases; unmatched junction bases: 15. CDR3 size: 19 residues. The CDR3 here is CASSSKGTSGSGLPGELFF. The CDR3 DNA reads TGTGCCAGCAGCTCAAAGGGGACTAGCGGGAGCGGGTTACCAGGGGAGCTGTTTTTT. The full variable domain, in which reference TRBV7-2 and TRBJ2-2 provide the parts outside the CDR3, is GAGVSQSPSNKVTEKGKDVELRCDPISGHTALYWYRQSLGQGLEFLIYFQGNSAPDKSGLPSDRFSAERTGGSVSTLTIQRTQQEDSAVYLCASSSKGTSGSGLPGELFFGEGSRLTVL.

Concerning this clone: A much larger clonotype is one base distant, so this may be a read error. Other DNA sequences in this sample translate to the same CDR3. The CDR3 coding sequence is TGTGCCAGCAGTTTAGGCTCCTACGAGCAGTACTTC. Protein sequence: CASSLGSYEQYF. The J gene is TRBJ2-7, the V gene TRBV28; D is unresolved. The CDR3 runs to 12 residues. CDR1 and CDR2 from the germline V gene are MDHEN and SYDVKM. The V end lost 2 bases, the J end lost 0 bases, and 2 bases lay between the germline ends.

This clone has only one observation. This chain uses TRBV19 with TRBJ2-3; possibly TRBD2 for D (6 bases). Trimming stripped 4 bases from V and 0 bases from J, with 14 bases between. Germline CDR1 is LNHDA and CDR2 is SQIVND (reference sequence). The CDR3 consists of 16 residues. The CDR3 loop is CASSTGILASTDTQYF. The CDR3 bases are TGTGCCAGTAGTACTGGAATCCTAGCGAGCACAGATACGCAGTATTTT. The complete variable domain, with remaining parts taken from reference TRBV19 and TRBJ2-3, reads DGGITQSPKYLFRKEGQNVTLSCEQNLNHDAMYWYRQDPGQGLRLIYYSQIVNDFQKGDIAEGYSVSREKKESFPLTVTSAQKNPTAFYLCASSTGILASTDTQYFGPGTRLTVL.

The CDR3 nucleotides read TGTGCCAGCAGTTCCGGGGGGGCGAGGCCAGATACGCAGTATTTT. It translates to CASSSGGARPDTQYF. This chain links TRBV28 with TRBJ2-3; 8 positions match TRBD2. The CDR3 has 15 amino acids. V shed 4 bases and J 4 bases; nucleotides not matched to a gene: 7. Germline CDR1 is MDHEN and CDR2 is SYDVKM.

The chain employs TRBV15 and TRBJ1-2, with D possibly being TRBD1 (5 bases). Germline CDR1 reads LNHNV; CDR2 reads YYDKDF (reference sequence). The V end was cut by 0 bases, the J end by 8 bases, with 13 bases between. CDR3 length equals 14 residues. CDR3 DNA: TGTGCCACCAGCAGAGATTTAGGCGGGGCCGGCTACACCTTC. Its protein product is CATSRDLGGAGYTF.

In regard to this clone: Additional DNA sequences in this sample encode the identical CDR3. The chain has TRBV7-2 and TRBJ2-3; 8 positions agree with TRBD1. V lost 4 bases and J lost 0; bases outside the gene matches: 3. Germline V lookup: CDR1 SGHTA, CDR2 FQGNSA. This CDR3 has 15 residues. The CDR3 is CASSSRQGSTDTQYF. CDR3 bases: TGTGCCAGCAGCTCCCGACAGGGGAGCACAGATACGCAGTATTTT.

The genes are TRBV10-3 and TRBJ2-7; D gene uncertain. CDR1 and CDR2 (germline): ENHRY, SYGVKD. The V gene lost 4 bases and the J gene lost 0 bases, with 4 bases spanning the gap. The CDR3 has 12 residues. The CDR3 is CAISVYSYEQYF. In DNA, the CDR3 is TGTGCCATCAGTGTATACTCCTACGAGCAGTACTTC.